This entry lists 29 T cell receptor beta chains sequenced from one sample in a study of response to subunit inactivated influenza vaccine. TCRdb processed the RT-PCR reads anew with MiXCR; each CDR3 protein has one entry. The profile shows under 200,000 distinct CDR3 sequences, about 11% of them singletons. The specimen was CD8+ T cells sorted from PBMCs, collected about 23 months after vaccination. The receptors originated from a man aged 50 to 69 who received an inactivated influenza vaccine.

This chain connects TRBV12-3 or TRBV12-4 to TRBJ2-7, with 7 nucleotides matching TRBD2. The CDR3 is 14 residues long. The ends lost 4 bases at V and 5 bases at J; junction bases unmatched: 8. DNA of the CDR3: TGTGCCAGCAGTTCTTCCGGGACTATTCACGAGCAGTACTTC. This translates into CASSSSGTIHEQYF.

CDR3 DNA: TGTGCCAGCAGCGAGACAGGGGACCACTACGAGCAGTACTTC. Residues: CASSETGDHYEQYF. J is TRBJ2-7 and V is TRBV7-9, with 8 bases aligning to TRBD1. The CDR3 spans 14 residues. V shed 5 bases and J 3 bases; nucleotides not matched to a gene: 6. CDR1 is SEHNR and CDR2 is FQNEAQ in the germline V gene (reference sequence). The full variable domain, with the rest looked up from reference TRBV7-9 and TRBJ2-7, is DTGVSQNPRHKITKRGQNVTFRCDPISEHNRLYWYRQTLGQGPEFLTYFQNEAQLEKSRLLSDRFSAERPKGSFSTLEIQRTEQGDSAMYLCASSETGDHYEQYFGPGTRLTVT.

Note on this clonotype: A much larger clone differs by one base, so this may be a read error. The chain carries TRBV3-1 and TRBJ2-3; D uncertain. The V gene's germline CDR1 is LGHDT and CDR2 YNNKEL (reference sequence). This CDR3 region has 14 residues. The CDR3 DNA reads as TGTGCCCGCAGCCAAACCTACAGCACAGATACGCAGTATTTT. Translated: CARSQTYSTDTQYF.

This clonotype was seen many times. The CDR3 region has the DNA TGTGCCAGCAGTTACGGAACTAATGAGCAGTTCTTC. Residues: CASSYGTNEQFF. The rearrangement links TRBV6-2 or TRBV6-3 to TRBJ2-1, with D hard to call. The germline V gene has CDR1 MNHEY and CDR2 SVGEGT. The V and J ends lost 2 bases and 7 bases respectively, with 6 bases between them. The CDR3 is 12 amino acids.

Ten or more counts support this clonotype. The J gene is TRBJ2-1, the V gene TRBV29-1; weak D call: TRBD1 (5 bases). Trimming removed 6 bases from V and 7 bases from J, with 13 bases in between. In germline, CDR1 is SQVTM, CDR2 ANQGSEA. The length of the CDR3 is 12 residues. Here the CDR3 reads CSVATGSNEQFF. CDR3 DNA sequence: TGCAGCGTGGCAACAGGTTCAAATGAGCAGTTCTTC.

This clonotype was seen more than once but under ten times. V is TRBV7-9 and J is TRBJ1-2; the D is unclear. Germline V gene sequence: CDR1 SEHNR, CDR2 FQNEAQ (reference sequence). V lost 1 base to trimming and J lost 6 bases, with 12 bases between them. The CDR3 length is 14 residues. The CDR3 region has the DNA TGTGCCAGCAGCTTAGGGCTACAGAGGAATGGCTACACCTTC. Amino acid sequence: CASSLGLQRNGYTF.

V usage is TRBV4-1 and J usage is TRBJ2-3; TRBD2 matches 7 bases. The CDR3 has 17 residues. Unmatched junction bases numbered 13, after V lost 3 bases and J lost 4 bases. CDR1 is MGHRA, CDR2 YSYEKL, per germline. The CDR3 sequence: CASSHQPTSGVADTQYF. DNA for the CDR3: TGCGCCAGCAGCCATCAACCCACCAGCGGGGTGGCAGATACGCAGTATTTT.

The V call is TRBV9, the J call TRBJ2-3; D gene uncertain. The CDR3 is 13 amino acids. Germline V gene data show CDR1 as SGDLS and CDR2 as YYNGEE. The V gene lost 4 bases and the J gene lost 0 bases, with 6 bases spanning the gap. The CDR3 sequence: CASSPLSTDTQYF. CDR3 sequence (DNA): TGTGCCAGCAGCCCCCTTAGCACAGATACGCAGTATTTT.

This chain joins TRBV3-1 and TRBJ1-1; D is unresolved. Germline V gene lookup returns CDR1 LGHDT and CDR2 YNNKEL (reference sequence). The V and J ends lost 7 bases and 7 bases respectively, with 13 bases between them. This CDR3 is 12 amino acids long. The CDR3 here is CASKEGDLEAFF. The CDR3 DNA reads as TGTGCCAGCAAAGAGGGAGACCTTGAAGCTTTCTTT.

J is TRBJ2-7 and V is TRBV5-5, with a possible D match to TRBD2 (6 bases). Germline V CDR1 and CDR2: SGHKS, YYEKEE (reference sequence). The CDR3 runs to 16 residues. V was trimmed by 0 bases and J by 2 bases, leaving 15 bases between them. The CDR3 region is CASSLAVGTGAYEQYF. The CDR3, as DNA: TGTGCCAGCAGCTTGGCCGTCGGGACGGGAGCCTACGAGCAGTACTTC.

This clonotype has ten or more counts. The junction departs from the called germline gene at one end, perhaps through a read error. CDR3 bases: TGTGCCAGCAGTTCAGGGACGGCCTCCAACGAGCAGTACTTC. It translates to CASSSGTASNEQYF. The chain combines TRBV12-3 or TRBV12-4 with TRBJ2-7, with D possibly called TRBD1 or TRBD2 (5 bases each). This CDR3 is 14 amino acids long.

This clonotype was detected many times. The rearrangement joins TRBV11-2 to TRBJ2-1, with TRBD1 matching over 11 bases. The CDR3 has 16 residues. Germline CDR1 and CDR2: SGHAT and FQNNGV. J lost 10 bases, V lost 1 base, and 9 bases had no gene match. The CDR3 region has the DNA TGTGCCAGCAGCTTAGTTTTCGGACAGGGGGCTTACGAGCAGTTCTTC. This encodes CASSLVFGQGAYEQFF.

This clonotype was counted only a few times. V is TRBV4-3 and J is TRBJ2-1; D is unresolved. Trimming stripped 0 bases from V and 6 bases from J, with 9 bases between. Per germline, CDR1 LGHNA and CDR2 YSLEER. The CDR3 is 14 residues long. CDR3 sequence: CASSQDLALNEQFF. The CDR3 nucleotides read TGCGCCAGCAGCCAAGATTTGGCTCTCAATGAGCAGTTCTTC.

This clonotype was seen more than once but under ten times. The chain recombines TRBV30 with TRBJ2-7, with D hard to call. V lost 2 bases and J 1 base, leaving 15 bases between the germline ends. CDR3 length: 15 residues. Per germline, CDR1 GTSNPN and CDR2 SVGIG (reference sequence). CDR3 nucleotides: TGTGCCTGGAGTTCACGGGCAGCGCCTTCCTACGAGCAGTACTTC. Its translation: CAWSSRAAPSYEQYF.

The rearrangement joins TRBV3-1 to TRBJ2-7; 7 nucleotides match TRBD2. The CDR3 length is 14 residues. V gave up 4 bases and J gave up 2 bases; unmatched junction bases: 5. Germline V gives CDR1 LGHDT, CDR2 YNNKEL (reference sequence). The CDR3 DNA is TGTGCCAGCAGCCCCATAGCGGGTCCCTACGAGCAGTACTTC. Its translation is CASSPIAGPYEQYF.

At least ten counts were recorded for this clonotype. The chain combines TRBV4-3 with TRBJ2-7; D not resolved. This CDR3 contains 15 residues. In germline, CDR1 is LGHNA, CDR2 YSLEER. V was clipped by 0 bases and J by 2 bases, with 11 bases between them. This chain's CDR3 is CASSQELAVTYEQYF. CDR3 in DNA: TGCGCCAGCAGCCAAGAGTTGGCGGTAACCTACGAGCAGTACTTC.

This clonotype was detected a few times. CDR3 region: CSAADRWSSYNSPLHF. The CDR3 DNA sequence: TGCAGTGCTGCGGACAGGTGGAGCTCCTATAATTCACCCCTCCACTTT. The chain employs TRBV20-1 and TRBJ1-6; TRBD1 matches at 7 bases. CDR1 is DFQATT, CDR2 SNEGSKA, per germline (reference sequence). The length of the CDR3 is 16 residues. With V trimmed by 5 bases and J by 0 bases, 7 bases remained unmatched.

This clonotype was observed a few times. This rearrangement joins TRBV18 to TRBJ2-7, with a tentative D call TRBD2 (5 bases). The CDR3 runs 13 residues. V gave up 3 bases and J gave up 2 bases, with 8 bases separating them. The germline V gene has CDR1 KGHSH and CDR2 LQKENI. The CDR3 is CASSPGEPYEQYF. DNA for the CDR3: TGTGCCAGCTCACCGGGAGAACCCTACGAGCAGTACTTC.

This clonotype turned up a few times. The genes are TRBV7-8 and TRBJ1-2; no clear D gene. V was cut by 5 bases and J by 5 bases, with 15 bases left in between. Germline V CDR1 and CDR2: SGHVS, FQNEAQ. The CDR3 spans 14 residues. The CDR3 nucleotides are TGTGCCAGCAGCGCCCGGGTCTCCGGGTATGGCTACACCTTC. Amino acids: CASSARVSGYGYTF.

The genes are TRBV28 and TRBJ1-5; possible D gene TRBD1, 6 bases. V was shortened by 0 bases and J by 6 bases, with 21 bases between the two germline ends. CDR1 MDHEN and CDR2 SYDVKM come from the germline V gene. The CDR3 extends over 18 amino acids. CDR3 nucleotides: TGTGCCAGCAGTTTATGGGCCTACCTATTAGGGGGAGGTCAGCCCCAGCATTTT. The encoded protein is CASSLWAYLLGGGQPQHF.

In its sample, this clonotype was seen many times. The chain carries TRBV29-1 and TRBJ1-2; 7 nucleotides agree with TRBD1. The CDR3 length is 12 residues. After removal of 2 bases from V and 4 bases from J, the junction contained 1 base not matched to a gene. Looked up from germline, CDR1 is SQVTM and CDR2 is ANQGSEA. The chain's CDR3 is CSVEQGVYGYTF. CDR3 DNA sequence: TGCAGCGTTGAACAGGGGGTCTATGGCTACACCTTC. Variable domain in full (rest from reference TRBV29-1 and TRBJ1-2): SAVISQKPSRDICQRGTSLTIQCQVDSQVTMMFWYRQQPGQSLTLIATANQGSEATYESGFVIDKFPISRPNLTFSTLTVSNMSPEDSSIYLCSVEQGVYGYTFGSGTRLTVV.

The chain's CDR3 is CAISEPDHLAGEDTGELFF. CDR3 DNA sequence: TGTGCCATCAGTGAGCCCGACCATCTAGCGGGAGAGGACACCGGGGAGCTGTTTTTT. This chain uses TRBV10-3 with TRBJ2-2; 10 bases align to TRBD2. Germline V CDR1 and CDR2: ENHRY, SYGVKD. J lost 3 bases, V lost 2 bases, and 12 bases had no gene match. There are 19 residues in the CDR3.

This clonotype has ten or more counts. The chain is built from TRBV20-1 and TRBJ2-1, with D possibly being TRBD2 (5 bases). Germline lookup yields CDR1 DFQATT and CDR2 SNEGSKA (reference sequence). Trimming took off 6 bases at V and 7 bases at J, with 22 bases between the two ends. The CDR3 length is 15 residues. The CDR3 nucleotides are TGCAGTGCCGAGTCTGGCAGTGGGAGTTTGAATGAGCAGTTCTTC. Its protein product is CSAESGSGSLNEQFF.

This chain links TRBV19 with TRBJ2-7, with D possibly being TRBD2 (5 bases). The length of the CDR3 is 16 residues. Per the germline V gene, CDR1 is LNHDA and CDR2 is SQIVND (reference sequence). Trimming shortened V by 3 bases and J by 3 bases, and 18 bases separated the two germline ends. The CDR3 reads CASSIRGASPIYEQYF. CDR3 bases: TGTGCCAGTAGTATTCGGGGTGCCTCTCCTATCTACGAGCAGTACTTC.

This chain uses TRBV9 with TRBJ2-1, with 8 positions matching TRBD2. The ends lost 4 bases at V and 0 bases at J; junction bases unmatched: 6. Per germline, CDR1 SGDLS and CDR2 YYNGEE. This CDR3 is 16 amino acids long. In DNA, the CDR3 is TGTGCCAGCAGCACCTCGGGGGGGAGCTCCTACAATGAGCAGTTCTTC. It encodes CASSTSGGSSYNEQFF.

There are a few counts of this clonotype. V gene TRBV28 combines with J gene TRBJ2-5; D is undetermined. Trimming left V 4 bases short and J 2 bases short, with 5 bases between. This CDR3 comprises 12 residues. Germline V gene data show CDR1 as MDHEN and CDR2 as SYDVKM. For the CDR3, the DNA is TGTGCCAGCAGTTATTTTCAAGAGACCCAGTACTTC. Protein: CASSYFQETQYF. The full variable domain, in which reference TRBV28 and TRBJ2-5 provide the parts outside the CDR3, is DVKVTQSSRYLVKRTGEKVFLECVQDMDHENMFWYRQDPGLGLRLIYFSYDVKMKEKGDIPEGYSVSREKKERFSLILESASTNQTSMYLCASSYFQETQYFGPGTRLLVL.

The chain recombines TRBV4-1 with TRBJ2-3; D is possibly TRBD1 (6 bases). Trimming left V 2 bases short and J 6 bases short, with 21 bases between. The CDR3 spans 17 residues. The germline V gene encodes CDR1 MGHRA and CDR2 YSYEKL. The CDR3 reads CASSQLPPGTGHDTQYF. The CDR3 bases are TGCGCCAGCAGCCAACTCCCCCCGGGAACAGGGCACGATACGCAGTATTTT.

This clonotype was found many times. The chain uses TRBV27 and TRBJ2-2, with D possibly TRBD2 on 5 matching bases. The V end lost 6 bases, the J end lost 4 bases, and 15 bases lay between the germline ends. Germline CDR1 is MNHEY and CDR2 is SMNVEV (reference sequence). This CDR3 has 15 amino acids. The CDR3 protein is CASSPQVEGTGELFF. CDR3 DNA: TGTGCCAGCAGCCCCCAAGTCGAGGGCACCGGGGAGCTGTTTTTT.

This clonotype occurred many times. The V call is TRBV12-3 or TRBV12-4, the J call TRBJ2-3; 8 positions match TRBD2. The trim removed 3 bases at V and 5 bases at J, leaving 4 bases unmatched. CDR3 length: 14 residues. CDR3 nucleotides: TGTGCCAGCAGTTTTTTAGCGGGGAGAGATACGCAGTATTTT. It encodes CASSFLAGRDTQYF.